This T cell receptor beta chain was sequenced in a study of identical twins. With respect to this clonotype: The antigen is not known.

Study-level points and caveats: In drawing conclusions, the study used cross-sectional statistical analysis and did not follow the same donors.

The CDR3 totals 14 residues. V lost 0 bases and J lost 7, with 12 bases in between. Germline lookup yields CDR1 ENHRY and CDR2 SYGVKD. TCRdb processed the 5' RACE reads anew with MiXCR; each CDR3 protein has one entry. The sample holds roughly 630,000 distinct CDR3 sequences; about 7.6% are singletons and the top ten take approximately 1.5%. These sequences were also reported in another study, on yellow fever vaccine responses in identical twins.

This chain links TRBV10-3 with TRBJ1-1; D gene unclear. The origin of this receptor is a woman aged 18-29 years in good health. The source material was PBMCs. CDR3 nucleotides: TGTGCCATCAGTGAGTCGGAAGGTGGGAGTGAAGCTTTCTTT. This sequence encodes CAISESEGGSEAFF.